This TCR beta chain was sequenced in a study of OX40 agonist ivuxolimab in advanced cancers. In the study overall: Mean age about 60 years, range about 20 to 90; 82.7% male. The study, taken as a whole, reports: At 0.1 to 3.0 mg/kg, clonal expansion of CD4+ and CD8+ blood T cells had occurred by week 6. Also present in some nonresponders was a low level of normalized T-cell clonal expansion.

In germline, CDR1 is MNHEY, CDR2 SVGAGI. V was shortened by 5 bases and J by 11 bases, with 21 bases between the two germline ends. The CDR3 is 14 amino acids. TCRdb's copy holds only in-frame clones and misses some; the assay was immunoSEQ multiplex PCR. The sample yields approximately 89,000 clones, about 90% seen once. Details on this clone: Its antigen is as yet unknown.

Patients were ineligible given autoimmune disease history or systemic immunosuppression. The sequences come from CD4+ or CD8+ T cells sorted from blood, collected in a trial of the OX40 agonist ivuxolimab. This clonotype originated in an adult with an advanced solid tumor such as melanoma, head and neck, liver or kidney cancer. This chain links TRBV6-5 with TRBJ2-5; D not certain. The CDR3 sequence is CASSVRKVALEQYF. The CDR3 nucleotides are TGTGCCAGCAGTGTACGGAAAGTCGCTCTGGAGCAGTACTTC.